The rows below give T cell receptor beta chains drawn from one sample of a study of shared clonotypes between healthy human individuals. Profiled with immunoSEQ multiplex PCR; TCRdb holds only in-frame clones, not every one. The sample shows about 2 million clones, about 95% of them seen only once. What was sequenced was naive CD8+ T cells sorted from blood. The receptors were sampled from a man aged 18 to 30 in good health. The CDR3 runs from the conserved cysteine through the conserved F or W. Each record gives: D gene, V gene, J gene, clone size, CDR3 protein, CDR3 DNA. The D gene is left open where the match is weak. Rows give clone size only sometimes, using once, few, many, or a class for an expanded clone.

D gene: .; V gene: TRBV6-6; J gene: TRBJ2-6; clone size: .; CDR3 protein: CASSQRTAGANVLTF; CDR3 DNA: TGTGCCAGCAGCCAAAGGACAGCTGGGGCCAACGTCCTGACTTTC
D gene: .; V gene: TRBV14; J gene: TRBJ1-1; clone size: .; CDR3 protein: CASSPRGGTLDNTEAFF; CDR3 DNA: TGTGCCAGCAGCCCCCGTGGGGGCACGTTGGATAACACTGAAGCTTTCTTT
D gene: .; V gene: TRBV7-2; J gene: TRBJ1-1; clone size: .; CDR3 protein: CASSPTGLVNTEAFF; CDR3 DNA: TGTGCCAGCAGTCCTACAGGGCTGGTGAACACTGAAGCTTTCTTT
D gene: .; V gene: TRBV30; J gene: TRBJ1-6; clone size: .; CDR3 protein: CAWSVQSWGNSPLHF; CDR3 DNA: TGTGCCTGGAGTGTACAGTCTTGGGGTAATTCACCCCTCCACTTT
D gene: .; V gene: TRBV11-2; J gene: TRBJ2-2; clone size: .; CDR3 protein: CASSLAPTGELFF; CDR3 DNA: TGTGCCAGCAGCTTAGCCCCCACCGGGGAGCTGTTTTTT
D gene: .; V gene: TRBV5-4; J gene: TRBJ2-3; clone size: .; CDR3 protein: CASSFPLGSTDTQYF; CDR3 DNA: TGTGCCAGCAGCTTTCCTCTGGGGAGCACAGATACGCAGTATTTT
D gene: .; V gene: TRBV10-2; J gene: TRBJ2-7; clone size: .; CDR3 protein: CASSTGSAYEQYF; CDR3 DNA: TGCGCCAGCAGTACAGGATCGGCCTACGAGCAGTACTTC
D gene: TRBD1; V gene: TRBV29-1; J gene: TRBJ2-1; clone size: .; CDR3 protein: CSVENGQAFGEQFF; CDR3 DNA: TGCAGCGTTGAAAATGGACAGGCCTTTGGTGAGCAGTTCTTC
D gene: TRBD1; V gene: TRBV9; J gene: TRBJ2-7; clone size: .; CDR3 protein: CASSVAGQGSYEQYF; CDR3 DNA: TGTGCCAGCAGCGTAGCGGGACAGGGATCTTACGAGCAGTACTTC
D gene: .; V gene: TRBV2; J gene: TRBJ2-1; clone size: once; CDR3 protein: CASGEYNEQFF; CDR3 DNA: TGTGCCAGCGGGGAGTACAATGAGCAGTTCTTC
D gene: .; V gene: TRBV6-1; J gene: TRBJ2-1; clone size: .; CDR3 protein: CASSEWRGELNEQFF; CDR3 DNA: TGTGCCAGCAGTGAATGGAGGGGAGAGCTTAATGAGCAGTTCTTC
D gene: TRBD2; V gene: TRBV6-1; J gene: TRBJ2-7; clone size: .; CDR3 protein: CASSESPSGMSYEQYF; CDR3 DNA: TGTGCCAGCAGTGAATCGCCTAGCGGGATGTCCTACGAGCAGTACTTC
D gene: .; V gene: TRBV25-1; J gene: TRBJ1-3; clone size: .; CDR3 protein: CASSESSGNTIYF; CDR3 DNA: TGTGCCAGCAGTGAATCCTCAGGAAACACCATATATTTT
D gene: .; V gene: TRBV11-2; J gene: TRBJ2-7; clone size: .; CDR3 protein: CASSLGDGTYEQYF; CDR3 DNA: TGTGCCAGCAGCTTAGGGGACGGAACCTACGAGCAGTACTTC
D gene: TRBD1; V gene: TRBV7-9; J gene: TRBJ1-2; clone size: .; CDR3 protein: CASSKGQLLNYGYTF; CDR3 DNA: TGTGCCAGCAGCAAGGGACAGCTTCTTAACTATGGCTACACCTTC
D gene: .; V gene: TRBV7-9; J gene: TRBJ2-7; clone size: .; CDR3 protein: CASSFGHEQYF; CDR3 DNA: TGTGCCAGCAGCTTTGGACACGAGCAGTACTTC
D gene: .; V gene: TRBV9; J gene: TRBJ2-5; clone size: .; CDR3 protein: CASSVAGVPETQYF; CDR3 DNA: TGTGCCAGCAGCGTAGCGGGGGTCCCCGAGACCCAGTACTTC
D gene: .; V gene: TRBV6-6; J gene: TRBJ2-7; clone size: .; CDR3 protein: CASTDYSSYEQYF; CDR3 DNA: TGTGCCAGCACCGACTACAGCTCCTACGAGCAGTACTTC
D gene: TRBD2; V gene: TRBV29-1; J gene: TRBJ2-5; clone size: .; CDR3 protein: CSARIGTTQEETQYF; CDR3 DNA: TGCAGCGCGAGAATCGGGACTACACAAGAAGAGACCCAGTACTTC
D gene: TRBD1; V gene: TRBV27; J gene: TRBJ1-6; clone size: few; CDR3 protein: CASSLGQGGNSPLHF; CDR3 DNA: TGTGCCAGCAGTTTAGGACAGGGTGGTAATTCACCCCTCCACTTT
D gene: TRBD1; V gene: TRBV5-6; J gene: TRBJ2-7; clone size: once; CDR3 protein: CASSWGTGADEQYF; CDR3 DNA: TGTGCCAGCAGCTGGGGGACAGGGGCGGACGAGCAGTACTTC
D gene: TRBD2; V gene: TRBV7-9; J gene: TRBJ2-5; clone size: .; CDR3 protein: CASSFTAGETQYF; CDR3 DNA: TGTGCCAGCAGCTTCACAGCGGGGGAGACCCAGTACTTC
D gene: TRBD1; V gene: TRBV2; J gene: TRBJ2-7; clone size: .; CDR3 protein: CASSRDRGVENF; CDR3 DNA: TGTGCCAGCAGCCGGGACAGGGGGGTCGAGAACTTC
D gene: .; V gene: TRBV7-9; J gene: TRBJ2-7; clone size: .; CDR3 protein: CASSLGGYYEQYF; CDR3 DNA: TGTGCCAGCAGCTTAGGAGGGTACTACGAGCAGTACTTC
D gene: .; V gene: TRBV6-5; J gene: TRBJ2-5; clone size: .; CDR3 protein: CASSYSLGGAGPQYF; CDR3 DNA: TGTGCCAGCAGTTACTCCCTTGGGGGAGCAGGTCCCCAGTACTTC
D gene: TRBD1; V gene: TRBV13; J gene: TRBJ1-2; clone size: .; CDR3 protein: CASSRDRANYGYTF; CDR3 DNA: TGTGCCAGCAGCCGGGACAGAGCTAACTATGGCTACACCTTC
D gene: TRBD2; V gene: TRBV29-1; J gene: TRBJ2-3; clone size: .; CDR3 protein: CSVEDRSSGLAYF; CDR3 DNA: TGCAGCGTTGAAGATAGATCATCGGGACTAGCATATTTT
D gene: .; V gene: TRBV19; J gene: TRBJ1-1; clone size: .; CDR3 protein: CASSNSWTANTEAFF; CDR3 DNA: TGTGCCAGTAGTAATTCATGGACAGCGAACACTGAAGCTTTCTTT
D gene: .; V gene: TRBV7-2; J gene: TRBJ1-5; clone size: once; CDR3 protein: CASSLRRDQPQHF; CDR3 DNA: TGTGCCAGCAGCTTAAGACGGGATCAGCCCCAGCATTTT
D gene: .; V gene: TRBV13; J gene: TRBJ2-7; clone size: .; CDR3 protein: CASSGGRSYEQYF; CDR3 DNA: TGTGCCAGCAGCGGGGGCCGCTCCTACGAGCAGTACTTC
D gene: .; V gene: TRBV4-3; J gene: TRBJ2-1; clone size: .; CDR3 protein: CASSAGARVTLSEQFF; CDR3 DNA: TGCGCCAGCAGCGCCGGTGCCCGGGTAACGTTGAGTGAGCAGTTCTTC
D gene: TRBD1; V gene: TRBV5-6; J gene: TRBJ2-1; clone size: .; CDR3 protein: CASSSGDRPYNEQFF; CDR3 DNA: TGTGCCAGCAGCTCCGGGGACAGGCCGTACAATGAGCAGTTCTTC
D gene: .; V gene: TRBV6-6; J gene: TRBJ1-1; clone size: .; CDR3 protein: CASSYSSEYTEAFF; CDR3 DNA: TGTGCCAGCAGTTACTCATCGGAATACACTGAAGCTTTCTTT
D gene: .; V gene: TRBV29-1; J gene: TRBJ2-3; clone size: .; CDR3 protein: CSVVPMGWGTDTQYF; CDR3 DNA: TGCAGCGTTGTCCCCATGGGGTGGGGCACAGATACGCAGTATTTT
D gene: .; V gene: TRBV5-4; J gene: TRBJ2-7; clone size: .; CDR3 protein: CASSLGGDEQYF; CDR3 DNA: TGTGCCAGCAGCTTGGGCGGCGACGAGCAGTACTTC
D gene: TRBD2; V gene: TRBV5-4; J gene: TRBJ2-1; clone size: .; CDR3 protein: CASSLLAGVRNEQFF; CDR3 DNA: TGTGCCAGCAGCTTGCTAGCGGGAGTGAGGAATGAGCAGTTCTTC
D gene: TRBD1; V gene: TRBV7-6; J gene: TRBJ2-2; clone size: .; CDR3 protein: CASSPWTGGNGELFF; CDR3 DNA: TGTGCCAGCAGCCCATGGACAGGGGGAAACGGGGAGCTGTTTTTT
D gene: .; V gene: TRBV7-9; J gene: TRBJ2-7; clone size: .; CDR3 protein: CASSLDSAYYEQYF; CDR3 DNA: TGTGCCAGCAGCTTAGATTCGGCTTACTACGAGCAGTACTTC
D gene: .; V gene: TRBV10-3; J gene: TRBJ2-7; clone size: .; CDR3 protein: CAISEPLYSYEQYF; CDR3 DNA: TGTGCCATCAGTGAGCCCCTCTACTCCTACGAGCAGTACTTC
D gene: .; V gene: TRBV7-9; J gene: TRBJ1-5; clone size: .; CDR3 protein: CASSLSRDQPQHF; CDR3 DNA: TGTGCCAGCAGCTTATCCAGGGATCAGCCCCAGCATTTT
D gene: .; V gene: TRBV4-2; J gene: TRBJ2-1; clone size: .; CDR3 protein: CASSHGLYNEQFF; CDR3 DNA: TGTGCCAGCAGCCACGGCCTATACAATGAGCAGTTCTTC
D gene: .; V gene: TRBV6-5; J gene: TRBJ1-1; clone size: .; CDR3 protein: CASSSGPLGAFF; CDR3 DNA: TGTGCCAGCAGTTCAGGGCCCCTTGGGGCTTTCTTT
D gene: TRBD2; V gene: TRBV7-8; J gene: TRBJ2-3; clone size: once; CDR3 protein: CASSPGLAGTTDTQYF; CDR3 DNA: TGTGCCAGCAGCCCGGGCTTAGCGGGTACCACAGATACGCAGTATTTT
D gene: TRBD1; V gene: TRBV7-9; J gene: TRBJ2-7; clone size: .; CDR3 protein: CASSLGSGGPSYEQYF; CDR3 DNA: TGTGCCAGCAGCTTAGGGTCAGGGGGTCCCTCCTACGAGCAGTACTTC
D gene: .; V gene: TRBV6-6; J gene: TRBJ2-5; clone size: once; CDR3 protein: CASSYSIARVDETQYF; CDR3 DNA: TGTGCCAGCAGTTACTCGATCGCCAGGGTTGACGAGACCCAGTACTTC
D gene: .; V gene: TRBV28; J gene: TRBJ2-2; clone size: .; CDR3 protein: CASSLWGNTGELFF; CDR3 DNA: TGTGCCAGCAGTTTATGGGGAAACACCGGGGAGCTGTTTTTT
D gene: .; V gene: TRBV7-9; J gene: TRBJ2-5; clone size: .; CDR3 protein: CASSSPDSSRGETQYF; CDR3 DNA: TGTGCCAGCAGCTCCCCGGACAGTTCGCGGGGAGAGACCCAGTACTTC
D gene: .; V gene: TRBV5-1; J gene: TRBJ2-7; clone size: .; CDR3 protein: CASSLGTYDYEQYF; CDR3 DNA: TGCGCCAGCTCCTTGGGGACTTACGACTACGAGCAGTACTTC
D gene: TRBD2; V gene: TRBV30; J gene: TRBJ2-3; clone size: .; CDR3 protein: CAWSLAVSTDTQYF; CDR3 DNA: TGTGCCTGGTCGCTAGCGGTGAGCACAGATACGCAGTATTTT
D gene: .; V gene: TRBV19; J gene: TRBJ1-1; clone size: .; CDR3 protein: CASSIGSSTEAFF; CDR3 DNA: TGTGCCAGTAGTATTGGCAGTTCGACTGAAGCTTTCTTT
D gene: .; V gene: TRBV6-5; J gene: TRBJ1-5; clone size: once; CDR3 protein: CASSPGTEIWPQHF; CDR3 DNA: TGTGCCAGCAGTCCCGGGACGGAGATTTGGCCCCAGCATTTT
D gene: TRBD1; V gene: TRBV9; J gene: TRBJ1-1; clone size: .; CDR3 protein: CASSPQPGQGTNF; CDR3 DNA: TGTGCCAGCAGCCCCCAGCCGGGACAGGGGACAAATTTC
D gene: .; V gene: TRBV7-9; J gene: TRBJ1-3; clone size: .; CDR3 protein: CASNKPRGSSGNTIYF; CDR3 DNA: TGTGCCAGCAACAAACCAAGGGGATCTTCTGGAAACACCATATATTTT
D gene: TRBD2; V gene: TRBV30; J gene: TRBJ2-2; clone size: .; CDR3 protein: CAWEDGAGEGTGELFF; CDR3 DNA: TGTGCCTGGGAGGATGGGGCGGGAGAAGGGACCGGGGAGCTGTTTTTT
D gene: .; V gene: TRBV27; J gene: TRBJ1-6; clone size: .; CDR3 protein: CASSLGGGSPLHF; CDR3 DNA: TGTGCCAGCAGTTTGGGCGGGGGATCACCCCTCCACTTT
D gene: TRBD2; V gene: TRBV6-4; J gene: TRBJ2-2; clone size: .; CDR3 protein: CASSEVAGGPSAGELFF; CDR3 DNA: TGTGCCAGCAGTGAGGTAGCGGGAGGGCCCTCCGCCGGGGAGCTGTTTTTT
D gene: .; V gene: TRBV30; J gene: TRBJ2-7; clone size: .; CDR3 protein: CAWSVQDWGTYYEQYF; CDR3 DNA: TGTGCCTGGAGTGTACAAGATTGGGGCACTTACTACGAGCAGTACTTC